The 27 T cell receptor beta chains in this list originate from one sample, sequenced in a study of T cells in localized non-small cell lung cancer. Sequencing was performed with immunoSEQ multiplex PCR; in TCRdb, only in-frame clones are kept and a portion is missing. Here the sample spans about 3,200 clones, around 32% being singletons. The specimen was lung tumor tissue, collected before any cancer treatment. These TCRs come from a man aged 40-75 years with stage III lung adenocarcinoma.

The rearrangement uses TRBV6-8 and TRBJ1-5; no clear D. This CDR3 is 16 amino acids long. Trimming shortened V by 6 bases and J by 3 bases, and 18 bases separated the two germline ends. Per germline, CDR1 MNHGY and CDR2 SAAAGT. The CDR3 sequence is CASSPGASYNNQPQHF. CDR3 DNA sequence: TGTGCCAGCAGCCCCGGCGCGTCTTATAACAATCAGCCCCAGCATTTT.

This chain connects TRBV15 to TRBJ1-2; D might be TRBD1 (6 bases). The CDR3 consists of 14 residues. The V and J ends lost 3 bases and 8 bases respectively, with 16 bases between them. CDR1 is LNHNV and CDR2 is YYDKDF in the germline V gene (reference sequence). The CDR3 DNA is TGTGCCACCAGCAGTAGACTGACAGGTTCGGGCTACACCTTC. It specifies CATSSRLTGSGYTF. Variable domain in full (rest from reference TRBV15 and TRBJ1-2): DAMVIQNPRYQVTQFGKPVTLSCSQTLNHNVMYWYQQKSSQAPKLLFHYYDKDFNNEADTPDNFQSRRPNTSFCFLDIRSPGLGDTAMYLCATSSRLTGSGYTFGSGTRLTVV.

The J gene is TRBJ2-2, the V gene TRBV23-1, with 9 bases lining up with TRBD1. TRBV23-1 carries the ORF label, with uncertain function. V shed 6 bases and J 4 bases; nucleotides not matched to a gene: 12. This CDR3 comprises 17 residues. In nucleotides, the CDR3 is TGCGCCAGCAGATTAACCGGGACAGGGTTTTCCACCGGGGAGCTGTTTTTT. It translates to CASRLTGTGFSTGELFF.

The J gene is TRBJ1-3, the V gene TRBV7-5. TRBV7-5 is assigned pseudogene status. The CDR3 contains 15 residues. The CDR3 sequence is CASSWGDLGRNTIYF. The DNA for the CDR3 is TGTGCCAGCAGCTGGGGGGACCTTGGGCGAAACACCATATATTTT.

The chain recombines TRBV6-8 with TRBJ1-1, with unresolved D. CDR1 is MNHGY, CDR2 SAAAGT, per germline. V was shortened by 8 bases and J by 1 base, with 11 bases between the two germline ends. The CDR3 loop spans 13 amino acids. The CDR3 nucleotides are TGTGCCAGCGTTCCCCCAGGGAACACTGAAGCTTTCTTT. It specifies CASVPPGNTEAFF.

The chain carries TRBV18 and TRBJ2-2, with 8 bases lining up with TRBD1. CDR3 length: 15 amino acids. Germline V CDR1 and CDR2: KGHSH, LQKENI. After removal of 3 bases from V and 4 bases from J, the junction contained 4 bases not matched to a gene. CDR3 DNA: TGTGCCAGCTCACCTGTACAGGGGGTCACCGGGGAGCTGTTTTTT. It codes for CASSPVQGVTGELFF. The variable domain in full, completed from reference TRBV18 and TRBJ2-2, reads NAGVMQNPRHLVRRRGQEARLRCSPMKGHSHVYWYRQLPEEGLKFMVYLQKENIIDESGMPKERFSAEFPKEGPSILRIQQVVRGDSAAYFCASSPVQGVTGELFFGEGSRLTVL.

As regards this clone: Mismatch with germline at one junction end may stem from a read error. V gene TRBV6-8 combines with J gene TRBJ2-6; D possibly uses TRBD1 or TRBD2 (7 bases each). The CDR3 length is 17 residues. The V gene's germline CDR1 is MNHGY and CDR2 SAAAGT. The CDR3 reads CAISGGGQFSGANVLTF. The CDR3 bases are TGTGCCATCAGTGGCGGGGGACAGTTCTCTGGGGCCAACGTCCTGACTTTC.

This sequence joins TRBV11-3 and TRBJ2-5, with a tentative D call TRBD2 (6 bases). Germline CDR1 is SGHNT and CDR2 is YENEEA. V shed 3 bases and J shed 4 bases, with 24 bases lying between them. The CDR3 has 18 residues. The CDR3 nucleotides are TGTGCCAGCAGCTTCGGGGGTAGGTCGGGATCGAAACGAGAGACCCAGTACTTC. Translation gives CASSFGGRSGSKRETQYF. The variable domain in full, with the rest retrieved from reference TRBV11-3 and TRBJ2-5, is EAGVVQSPRYKIIEKKQPVAFWCNPISGHNTLYWYLQNLGQGPELLIRYENEEAVDDSQLPKDRFSAERLKGVDSTLKIQPAELGDSAVYLCASSFGGRSGSKRETQYFGPGTRLLVL.

The rearrangement uses TRBV18 and TRBJ2-5; TRBD2 agrees at 13 bases. V lost 1 base to trimming and J lost 3 bases; unmatched junction nucleotides: 2. Germline CDR1 KGHSH, CDR2 LQKENI. This CDR3 comprises 16 residues. The CDR3 loop is CASSPLLAGGEETQYF. The CDR3 nucleotides are TGTGCCAGCTCACCACTACTAGCGGGAGGGGAAGAGACCCAGTACTTC.

This clone appeared many times. The V gene is TRBV7-2, the J gene TRBJ2-5; no clear D. The CDR3 covers 13 residues. The V gene's germline CDR1 is SGHTA and CDR2 FQGNSA. Trimming pared 4 bases from V and 7 bases from J, leaving 13 bases between. Here the CDR3 DNA reads TGTGCCAGCAGCTCTCGGAAAGGATTGACCCAGTACTTC. Protein: CASSSRKGLTQYF.

This clone came up a few times. The junction and the germline gene differ at one end; a read error may be behind it. The gene calls are TRBV6-8 and TRBJ2-1; D tentatively fits TRBD1 or TRBD2 (5 bases each). Germline V gene sequence: CDR1 MNHGY, CDR2 SAAAGT. The length of the CDR3 is 15 residues. CDR3 in amino acids: CAISSPGTAYNEQFF. The CDR3, as DNA: TGTGCCATCAGTTCCCCCGGGACCGCTTACAATGAGCAGTTCTTC.

The chain links TRBV19 to TRBJ1-1; D is possibly TRBD1 (5 bases). This CDR3 spans 17 amino acids. CDR1 and CDR2 (germline): LNHDA, SQIVND (reference sequence). Between the trimmed V and J ends, which lost 3 bases and 1 base, there was a span of 18 bases. CDR3 in DNA: TGTGCCAGTAGTATTCGCCAGGGCGGATCACGGAACACTGAAGCTTTCTTT. This codes for CASSIRQGGSRNTEAFF. Full variable domain (remainder filled in from reference TRBV19 and TRBJ1-1): DGGITQSPKYLFRKEGQNVTLSCEQNLNHDAMYWYRQDPGQGLRLIYYSQIVNDFQKGDIAEGYSVSREKKESFPLTVTSAQKNPTAFYLCASSIRQGGSRNTEAFFGQGTRLTVV.

In this sample, this clone is large. J is TRBJ2-5 and V is TRBV15, with a tentative D call TRBD1 (5 bases). Germline V CDR1 and CDR2: LNHNV, YYDKDF (reference sequence). CDR3 size: 14 residues. Trimming took 3 bases from V and 1 from J, leaving 9 bases between them. Here the CDR3 DNA reads TGTGCCACCAGCAGGGGAAGGGGCCAAGAGACCCAGTACTTC. This translates into CATSRGRGQETQYF.

This clone qualifies as large. The genes are TRBV18 and TRBJ2-7; D tentatively fits TRBD1 or TRBD2 (5 bases each). The CDR3 contains 14 residues. The V end was cut by 6 bases, the J end by 6 bases, with 18 bases between. Germline CDR1 KGHSH, CDR2 LQKENI. CDR3 nucleotides: TGTGCCAGCTCCTCAGAGGGGTTTCAGGTCGAGCAGTACTTC. Its translation is CASSSEGFQVEQYF.

The CDR3 here is CASSPQGETQYF. CDR3 bases: TGTGCCAGCTCACCACAGGGGGAGACCCAGTACTTC. V is TRBV18 and J is TRBJ2-5, with D perhaps matching TRBD1 (5 bases). V was trimmed by 1 base and J by 5 bases, leaving 5 bases between them. CDR1 KGHSH and CDR2 LQKENI come from the germline V gene. CDR3 length equals 12 residues.

The J gene is TRBJ2-2, the V gene TRBV11-3; D ambiguous. Germline V gives CDR1 SGHNT, CDR2 YENEEA. This CDR3 has 15 residues. V gave up 5 bases and J gave up 1 base, with 11 bases separating them. The CDR3 protein is CASSPRTVNTGELFF. DNA for the CDR3: TGTGCCAGCAGCCCCCGGACGGTGAACACCGGGGAGCTGTTTTTT.

A few counts support this clone. The chain links TRBV19 to TRBJ1-5; D possibly corresponds to TRBD1 (5 bases). V dropped 5 bases and J dropped 5 bases, with 22 bases sitting between them. This CDR3 has 17 residues. The V gene's germline CDR1 is LNHDA and CDR2 SQIVND (reference sequence). The CDR3 DNA sequence: TGTGCCAGTAGTCATAACCGGGGGGTTGGAGAAGATCAGCCCCAGCATTTT. Translated: CASSHNRGVGEDQPQHF.

This clone showed up just a few times. This chain links TRBV11-3 with TRBJ1-5; D may be TRBD1 (5 bases). The V and J ends lost 4 bases and 7 bases respectively, with 14 bases between them. The germline CDR1 and CDR2 sequences are SGHNT and YENEEA. The CDR3 totals 14 residues. The CDR3 sequence: CASSWDSRGQPQHF. CDR3 nucleotides: TGTGCCAGCAGCTGGGACTCTCGGGGCCAGCCCCAGCATTTT.

The CDR3 DNA sequence: TGTGCCAGCAGCCCCCCTCTTTCAGATACGCAGTATTTT. Amino acids: CASSPPLSDTQYF. V is TRBV28 and J is TRBJ2-3; no definite D call. Trimming took off 6 bases at V and 4 bases at J, with 11 bases between the two ends. The CDR3 covers 13 residues. The germline CDR1 and CDR2 sequences are MDHEN and SYDVKM.

The chain employs TRBV6-8 and TRBJ2-2; 8 nucleotides match TRBD1. Germline V gene sequence: CDR1 MNHGY, CDR2 SAAAGT. The V and J ends lost 2 bases and 4 bases, in that order; junction bases with no gene match: 3. The CDR3 length is 15 residues. The CDR3 loop reads CASSYGQGSTGELFF. Here the CDR3 DNA reads TGTGCCAGCAGTTACGGACAGGGATCCACCGGGGAGCTGTTTTTT.

The CDR3 protein is CASSPRYGLGETQYF. As DNA, the CDR3 is TGTGCCAGCAGCCCACGGTATGGCCTTGGTGAGACCCAGTACTTC. The chain carries TRBV9 and TRBJ2-5, with D unclear. Trimming took 4 bases from V and 5 from J, leaving 18 bases between them. The germline V gene has CDR1 SGDLS and CDR2 YYNGEE. The CDR3 is 15 residues long.

This clone came up a few times. This sequence joins TRBV30 and TRBJ1-1, with D maybe TRBD1 (6 bases). The V gene lost 4 bases and the J gene lost 1 base, with 10 bases spanning the gap. CDR1 and CDR2 (germline): GTSNPN, SVGIG (reference sequence). This CDR3 is built from 13 residues. CDR3 residues: CAWNIQGNTEAFF. The CDR3 nucleotides are TGTGCCTGGAACATACAGGGGAACACTGAAGCTTTCTTT. Looking up the rest from reference TRBV30 and TRBJ1-1 gives the full variable domain: SQTIHQWPATLVQPVGSPLSLECTVEGTSNPNLYWYRQAAGRGLQLLFYSVGIGQISSEVPQNLSASRPQDRQFILSSKKLLLSDSGFYLCAWNIQGNTEAFFGQGTRLTVV.

In this sample, this clone turned up a few times. This chain uses TRBV15 with TRBJ1-5; a possible D gene is TRBD1 (5 bases). The CDR3 covers 15 residues. V shed 0 bases and J shed 7 bases, with 13 bases lying between them. The V gene's germline CDR1 is LNHNV and CDR2 YYDKDF (reference sequence). The CDR3 sequence: CATSRDSQGWQPQHF. Here the CDR3 DNA reads TGTGCCACCAGCAGAGATAGCCAGGGCTGGCAGCCCCAGCATTTT. Supplemented by reference TRBV15 and TRBJ1-5, the full variable domain reads DAMVIQNPRYQVTQFGKPVTLSCSQTLNHNVMYWYQQKSSQAPKLLFHYYDKDFNNEADTPDNFQSRRPNTSFCFLDIRSPGLGDTAMYLCATSRDSQGWQPQHFGDGTRLSIL.

This clone has a handful of counts. V gene TRBV28 combines with J gene TRBJ2-3; weak D call: TRBD2 (6 bases). The CDR3 is made up of 12 amino acids. With 6 bases removed from V and 4 bases from J, the gap between germline ends came to 8 bases. Per germline, CDR1 MDHEN and CDR2 SYDVKM. The CDR3 loop is CASRLASDTQYF. Here the CDR3 DNA reads TGTGCCAGCAGACTAGCCTCAGATACGCAGTATTTT.

This clone was picked up a small number of times. A read error may account for a junction end that differs from germline. J is TRBJ1-5 and V is TRBV6-8, with a tentative D call TRBD1 (6 bases). The CDR3 has 15 amino acids. Germline V CDR1 and CDR2: MNHGY, SAAAGT. Here the CDR3 DNA reads TGTGCCATCAGTTCAGGACAGCTTAGCAATCAGCCCCAGCATTTT. Its translation: CAISSGQLSNQPQHF.

The V call is TRBV11-3, the J call TRBJ1-1; D is perhaps TRBD1 (6 bases). The CDR3 runs to 16 residues. Germline V gene lookup returns CDR1 SGHNT and CDR2 YENEEA. Trimming took 5 bases from V and 4 from J, leaving 20 bases between them. CDR3 bases: TGTGCCAGCAGCACACCAACAGGGAATCGTCGCACTGAAGCTTTCTTT. Its translation: CASSTPTGNRRTEAFF. Looking up the rest from reference TRBV11-3 and TRBJ1-1 gives the full variable domain: EAGVVQSPRYKIIEKKQPVAFWCNPISGHNTLYWYLQNLGQGPELLIRYENEEAVDDSQLPKDRFSAERLKGVDSTLKIQPAELGDSAVYLCASSTPTGNRRTEAFFGQGTRLTVV.

V gene TRBV7-6 combines with J gene TRBJ2-1; 8 bases line up with TRBD1. The CDR3 is made up of 15 amino acids. In germline, CDR1 is SGHVS, CDR2 FNYEAQ. V trimming: 0 bases; J trimming: 4 bases; junction bases outside the gene matches: 2. The CDR3 coding sequence is TGTGCCAGCAGCTTAGCGGGACAGGTGTACAATGAGCAGTTCTTC. Translating gives CASSLAGQVYNEQFF.